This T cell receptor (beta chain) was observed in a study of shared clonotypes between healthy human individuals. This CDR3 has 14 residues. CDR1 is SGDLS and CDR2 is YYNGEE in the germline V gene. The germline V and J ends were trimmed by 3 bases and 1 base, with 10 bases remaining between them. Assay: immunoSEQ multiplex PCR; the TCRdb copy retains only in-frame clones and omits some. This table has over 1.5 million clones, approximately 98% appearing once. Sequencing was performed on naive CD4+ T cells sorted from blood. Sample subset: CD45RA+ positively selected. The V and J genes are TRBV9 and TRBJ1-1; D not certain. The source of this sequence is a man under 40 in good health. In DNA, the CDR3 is TGTGCCAGCAGCGGACGTCGGGGGAACACTGAAGCTTTCTTT. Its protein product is CASSGRRGNTEAFF.